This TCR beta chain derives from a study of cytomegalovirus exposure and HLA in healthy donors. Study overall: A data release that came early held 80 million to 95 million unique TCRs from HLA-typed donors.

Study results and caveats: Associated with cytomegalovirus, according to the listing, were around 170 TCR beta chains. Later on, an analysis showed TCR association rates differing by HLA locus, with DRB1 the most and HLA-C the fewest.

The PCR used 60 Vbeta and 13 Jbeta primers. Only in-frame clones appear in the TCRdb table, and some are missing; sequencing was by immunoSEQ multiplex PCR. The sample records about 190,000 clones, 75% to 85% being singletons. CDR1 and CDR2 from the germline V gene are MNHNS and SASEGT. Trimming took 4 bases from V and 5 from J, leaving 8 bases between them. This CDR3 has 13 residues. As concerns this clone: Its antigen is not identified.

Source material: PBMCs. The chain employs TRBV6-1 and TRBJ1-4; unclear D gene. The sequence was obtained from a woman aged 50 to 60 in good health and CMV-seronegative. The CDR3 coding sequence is TGTGCCAGCAGTGTCCGTGAGAATGAAAAACTGTTTTTT. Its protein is CASSVRENEKLFF.